Here is one TCR beta chain with its context. The antigen remains undetermined. This record belongs to a study of cytomegalovirus exposure and HLA in healthy donors. CDR3 length equals 15 residues. The V segment lost 4 bases and the J segment 4 bases; nucleotides outside the gene matches: 5. Germline CDR1 is SQVTM and CDR2 is ANQGSEA. Primers: 60 Vbeta forward and 13 Jbeta reverse. Clones were read by immunoSEQ multiplex PCR, and TCRdb kept only the in-frame ones, dropping some. The data show 150,000 to 190,000 clones, roughly four fifths seen once. Study-wide findings and caveats: An analysis was carried out at a later point. It showed that HLA-associated TCR beta chains were more clonally expanded than equally common non-associated chains.

The receptor was isolated from a man aged 18-30 years in good health and CMV-seronegative. This chain uses TRBV29-1 with TRBJ2-2, with 11 nucleotides matching TRBD1. Specimen: PBMCs. CDR3 sequence: CSVGGQGATTGELFF. The CDR3 coding sequence is TGCAGCGTTGGAGGACAGGGGGCGACCACCGGGGAGCTGTTTTTT.